A selection of T cell receptor beta chains follows, all from one sample in a study of T cells in localized non-small cell lung cancer. Measured with immunoSEQ multiplex PCR; TCRdb has only the in-frame clones, and not every one. The repertoire holds more than 45,000 clones, about nine tenths seen once, with about 18% in the top ten. The sample was peripheral blood, taken before any cancer treatment. The receptors originated from a male donor at least 60 years old with stage III squamous cell lung carcinoma. Both conserved end residues are trimmed from each CDR3.

v_gene,CDR3aa
TRBV18,ASSPPERYEQY
TRBV7-3,ASSLIPNGEQF
TRBV11-2,ASQTRGSSYNEQF
TRBV6-5,ASSYHRGDYGYT
TRBV4-1,ASSPLTSGRNTGELF
TRBV7-8,ASSLAIQPYEQY
TRBV19,ASSTLDRQNEKLF
TRBV7-2,ASSAGTLLSPLH
TRBV19,ASSTPESNYGYT
TRBV15,ATSRQGANTEAF
TRBV5-7,ASSFMRVEETQY
TRBV7-3,ASSLTRDTGELF
TRBV4-2,ASSQELRDSPLH
TRBV2,ASSDIGPVDYEQY
TRBV7-6,ASSFRPRGDTQY
TRBV12-5,ASGPIGGNEQF
TRBV5-1,ASSLTTRKGAGPQETQY
TRBV19,ASSIRIAISLSGELF
TRBV6-1,ASSEGGLPNQPQH
TRBV5-1,ASSLNGGQGNSPLH
TRBV5-1,ASSWPTAPGDTEAF
TRBV15,ATSTWGSNQPQH
TRBV13,ASSGPGQSNQPQH
TRBV27,ASTNLWGRGSGANVLT
TRBV28,ASSWRTGRINSPLH
TRBV28,ASSLRRRGGGTGELF
TRBV7-2,ASSLALTSGGAYNEQF
TRBV27,ASSPRLAGGTDTQY
TRBV7-9,ASSLTGSQNYGYT
TRBV30,AWSVPGSLNEKLF
TRBV7-9,ASSPGQATNEKLF
TRBV19,ASKAGANQPQH
TRBV11-2,ASSLLAGGPGEQY
TRBV5-1,ASSLGFNQPQH
TRBV27,ASSLWPSGTDTQY
TRBV18,ASSPPLAGTDTQY
TRBV5-1,ASSFAGGTANTGELF
TRBV7-2,ASSLTGNTEAF
TRBV7-3,ASSSTDTQY
TRBV5-5,ASSLIPDLQTGELF
TRBV29-1,SVRRDRGNEQF